A selection of T cell receptor beta chains follows, all from one sample in a study of T cells in Graves' hyperthyroidism and ophthalmopathy. Each CDR3 protein gets one entry after TCRdb re-called the multiplex PCR reads with MiXCR. The table includes almost 350,000 distinct CDR3 sequences, 15% to 20% detected once. Sequencing was carried out using blood. The receptors stem from a middle-aged woman with Graves' ophthalmopathy. The CDR3 runs from the conserved cysteine through the conserved F or W. Clone size is given for some rows only: seen once, a few or many times, or a class if the clone is expanded.

>TRBV12-3/TRBV12-4|many|TRBJ2-5
CASSSAGADRETQYF
>TRBV6-1|few|TRBJ2-7
CASRPHRGGEYEQYF
>TRBV19|many|TRBJ1-5
CASSSQGRDLPQHF
>TRBV28|NA|TRBJ1-1
CASSQSGKTEAFF
>TRBV4-2|many|TRBJ2-7
CASSQDGRGEQYF
>TRBV4-1|few|TRBJ2-6
CASSQVPSDYSGANVLTF
>TRBV20-1|many|TRBJ2-2
CSAAYGGAGELFF
>TRBV6-1|NA|TRBJ1-1
CASSKKPRWNTEAFF
>TRBV19|NA|TRBJ1-5
CASSTPTGYSNQPQHF
>TRBV27|many|TRBJ1-6
CASSLSRGNSPLHF
>TRBV20-1|many|TRBJ1-2
CSASTHTF
>TRBV5-1|many|TRBJ1-1
CASSLRTGGNTEAFF
>TRBV9|many|TRBJ2-2
CASSAGGRSGELFF
>TRBV6-2/TRBV6-3|many|TRBJ2-7
CASKSSGSYEQYF
>TRBV20-1|few|TRBJ2-6
CSARDFGRPSGANVLTF
>TRBV28|many|TRBJ2-7
CASSFRGRPYEQYF
>TRBV4-1|few|TRBJ1-1
CASSQEGAGNTEAFF
>TRBV28|many|TRBJ2-7
CASSLRTEISYEQYF
>TRBV7-2|many|TRBJ2-5
CASSPRRAGEGTQYF
>TRBV29-1|many|TRBJ1-3
CSVAGGAWGNTIYF
>TRBV6-2/TRBV6-3|many|TRBJ2-7
CASSSGRFSSYEQYF
>TRBV28|NA|TRBJ2-6
CASRSISGANVLTF
>TRBV12-3/TRBV12-4|many|TRBJ2-7
CASSFAQGASYEQYF